This TCR beta chain was found in a study of blood T cell repertoires in COVID-19. Whole-study context: COVID-19 samples from acute and convalescent phases originated in the United States, Italy and Spain.

Original methodology: Estimates of nucleated cell counts were drawn from the amplification of reference gene primers. Method: immunoSEQ multiplex PCR; TCRdb's copy keeps in-frame clones and lacks some. V, J and clone size derive from that table, while D and trimming were established from the DNA sequence. The sample contains approximately 280,000 clones, around 87% of which appear only once. The germline V and J ends were trimmed by 5 bases and 1 base, with 11 bases remaining between them. The CDR3 totals 15 residues. From germline, CDR1 is SGHAT and CDR2 FQNNGV. This clone was observed once. Residents of over 20 US areas, aged about 18 to 95 years, made up the participants. Assignment of participants to cohorts was predicated upon participant-reported clinical history.

The sample was PBMCs or T cells enriched from blood (not recorded which). This TCR came from a woman aged 18-29 years with acute COVID-19. This chain uses TRBV11-2 with TRBJ2-2; D unresolved. For the CDR3, the DNA is TGTGCCAGCAGCCTCCTCTCGGGGAACACCGGGGAGCTGTTTTTT. Its protein is CASSLLSGNTGELFF.